The rows below give T cell receptor beta chains drawn from one sample of a study of human T cells and chemical hapten exposure. Each CDR3 protein gets one entry after TCRdb re-called the RACE reads with MiXCR. The profile shows roughly 69,000 distinct CDR3 sequences, roughly 11% of them singletons. Sequenced material: whole blood, taken in connection with sensitization to the hapten diphenylcyclopropenone (DPC). The receptors come from a woman aged 25 to 39 with alopecia areata. Some clones in this sample may be carry-over from other donors' samples. The CDR3 runs from the conserved cysteine through the conserved F or W. The D gene is left open where the match is weak. Only part of the rows carry a size: once, few, many, or a class if the clone is expanded.

d_gene: TRBD1; v_gene: TRBV5-1; abundance: few; j_gene: TRBJ2-5; CDR3aa: CASNQRDRAPETQYF; CDR3nt: TGCGCCAGCAATCAACGGGACAGAGCTCCAGAGACCCAGTACTTC
d_gene: -; v_gene: TRBV12-3/TRBV12-4; abundance: few; j_gene: TRBJ1-5; CDR3aa: CASSFSGTDQPQHF; CDR3nt: TGTGCCAGCAGTTTCTCGGGGACCGATCAGCCCCAGCATTTT
d_gene: TRBD1; v_gene: TRBV5-1; abundance: few; j_gene: TRBJ1-2; CDR3aa: CASSRTGTGNYGYTF; CDR3nt: TGCGCCAGCAGCCGAACCGGGACAGGAAACTATGGCTACACCTTC
d_gene: -; v_gene: TRBV6-2/TRBV6-3; abundance: few; j_gene: TRBJ1-5; CDR3aa: CASSYSNSGAGNQPQHF; CDR3nt: TGTGCCAGCAGTTACTCTAATTCGGGGGCCGGCAATCAGCCCCAGCATTTT
d_gene: TRBD2; v_gene: TRBV7-3; abundance: many; j_gene: TRBJ2-5; CDR3aa: CASSPSGMYQETQYF; CDR3nt: TGTGCCAGCAGCCCAAGCGGGATGTACCAAGAGACCCAGTACTTC
d_gene: -; v_gene: TRBV15; abundance: many; j_gene: TRBJ2-3; CDR3aa: CATSGSVRDTQYF; CDR3nt: TGTGCCACCAGCGGGAGTGTCAGGGATACGCAGTATTTT
d_gene: -; v_gene: TRBV6-2/TRBV6-3; abundance: few; j_gene: TRBJ2-3; CDR3aa: CASTAASTDTQYF; CDR3nt: TGTGCCAGCACCGCGGCGAGCACAGATACGCAGTATTTT
d_gene: TRBD1; v_gene: TRBV7-8; abundance: -; j_gene: TRBJ1-1; CDR3aa: CASSPTTGVNTEAFF; CDR3nt: TGTGCCAGCAGCCCGACGACAGGGGTGAACACTGAAGCTTTCTTT
d_gene: -; v_gene: TRBV7-2; abundance: many; j_gene: TRBJ2-2; CDR3aa: CASSFRPFALAATGELFF; CDR3nt: TGTGCCAGCAGCTTCAGGCCGTTCGCACTAGCCGCCACCGGGGAGCTGTTTTTT
d_gene: -; v_gene: TRBV28; abundance: many; j_gene: TRBJ1-1; CDR3aa: CASRTATAMNTEAFF; CDR3nt: TGTGCCAGCAGGACCGCAACAGCTATGAACACTGAAGCTTTCTTT
d_gene: TRBD1; v_gene: TRBV6-2/TRBV6-3; abundance: -; j_gene: TRBJ2-7; CDR3aa: CASSRQGQSYEQYF; CDR3nt: TGTGCCAGCAGTCGACAGGGGCAATCCTACGAGCAGTACTTC
d_gene: TRBD1; v_gene: TRBV4-1; abundance: -; j_gene: TRBJ1-5; CDR3aa: CASSQVTGGSNQPQHF; CDR3nt: TGCGCCAGCAGCCAAGTAACAGGGGGCTCGAATCAGCCCCAGCATTTT
d_gene: -; v_gene: TRBV20-1; abundance: many; j_gene: TRBJ2-7; CDR3aa: CSARDVREPHYEQYF; CDR3nt: TGCAGTGCTAGAGATGTTCGGGAGCCTCACTACGAGCAGTACTTC
d_gene: TRBD1; v_gene: TRBV7-2; abundance: -; j_gene: TRBJ1-1; CDR3aa: CASSLLQGAGTEAFF; CDR3nt: TGTGCCAGCAGCTTATTGCAGGGGGCAGGAACTGAAGCTTTCTTT
d_gene: -; v_gene: TRBV3-1; abundance: -; j_gene: TRBJ1-1; CDR3aa: CASSQTLGGFMNTEAFF; CDR3nt: TGTGCCAGCAGCCAAACACTCGGGGGGTTTATGAACACTGAAGCTTTCTTT
d_gene: TRBD1; v_gene: TRBV5-4; abundance: -; j_gene: TRBJ2-2; CDR3aa: CASSSGTANTGELFF; CDR3nt: TGTGCCAGCAGTTCCGGGACAGCAAACACCGGGGAGCTGTTTTTT
d_gene: TRBD1; v_gene: TRBV29-1; abundance: few; j_gene: TRBJ2-7; CDR3aa: CSVLAGTGGYEQYF; CDR3nt: TGCAGCGTTCTTGCCGGGACAGGGGGCTACGAGCAGTACTTC
d_gene: TRBD1; v_gene: TRBV28; abundance: -; j_gene: TRBJ2-3; CDR3aa: CASSPPTGEDTQYF; CDR3nt: TGTGCCAGCAGCCCCCCAACAGGGGAGGATACGCAGTATTTT
d_gene: -; v_gene: TRBV5-1; abundance: many; j_gene: TRBJ2-1; CDR3aa: CASSLGSSLYNEQFF; CDR3nt: TGCGCCAGCAGCTTGGGTAGCAGTCTCTACAATGAGCAGTTCTTC
d_gene: -; v_gene: TRBV7-9; abundance: many; j_gene: TRBJ1-3; CDR3aa: CASSLAASFSGNTIYF; CDR3nt: TGTGCCAGCAGCTTAGCGGCATCTTTTTCTGGAAACACCATATATTTT
d_gene: TRBD1; v_gene: TRBV28; abundance: few; j_gene: TRBJ2-1; CDR3aa: CASSFDRGPTRNEQFF; CDR3nt: TGTGCCAGCAGTTTTGACAGGGGCCCCACTAGGAATGAGCAGTTCTTC
d_gene: -; v_gene: TRBV21-1; abundance: -; j_gene: TRBJ1-4; CDR3aa: CASSKGSHTTNEKLFF; CDR3nt: TGTGCCAGCAGCAAAGGCAGTCATACAACTAATGAAAAACTGTTTTTT
d_gene: -; v_gene: TRBV7-6; abundance: -; j_gene: TRBJ2-7; CDR3aa: CASSFTGNEQYF; CDR3nt: TGTGCCAGCAGCTTTACTGGGAACGAGCAGTACTTC
d_gene: -; v_gene: TRBV11-1; abundance: many; j_gene: TRBJ2-7; CDR3aa: CASSRLSYEQYF; CDR3nt: TGTGCCAGCAGCCGCCTCAGCTACGAGCAGTACTTC
d_gene: -; v_gene: TRBV28; abundance: few; j_gene: TRBJ1-1; CDR3aa: CASHRQNTEAFF; CDR3nt: TGTGCCAGCCACAGACAGAACACTGAAGCTTTCTTT